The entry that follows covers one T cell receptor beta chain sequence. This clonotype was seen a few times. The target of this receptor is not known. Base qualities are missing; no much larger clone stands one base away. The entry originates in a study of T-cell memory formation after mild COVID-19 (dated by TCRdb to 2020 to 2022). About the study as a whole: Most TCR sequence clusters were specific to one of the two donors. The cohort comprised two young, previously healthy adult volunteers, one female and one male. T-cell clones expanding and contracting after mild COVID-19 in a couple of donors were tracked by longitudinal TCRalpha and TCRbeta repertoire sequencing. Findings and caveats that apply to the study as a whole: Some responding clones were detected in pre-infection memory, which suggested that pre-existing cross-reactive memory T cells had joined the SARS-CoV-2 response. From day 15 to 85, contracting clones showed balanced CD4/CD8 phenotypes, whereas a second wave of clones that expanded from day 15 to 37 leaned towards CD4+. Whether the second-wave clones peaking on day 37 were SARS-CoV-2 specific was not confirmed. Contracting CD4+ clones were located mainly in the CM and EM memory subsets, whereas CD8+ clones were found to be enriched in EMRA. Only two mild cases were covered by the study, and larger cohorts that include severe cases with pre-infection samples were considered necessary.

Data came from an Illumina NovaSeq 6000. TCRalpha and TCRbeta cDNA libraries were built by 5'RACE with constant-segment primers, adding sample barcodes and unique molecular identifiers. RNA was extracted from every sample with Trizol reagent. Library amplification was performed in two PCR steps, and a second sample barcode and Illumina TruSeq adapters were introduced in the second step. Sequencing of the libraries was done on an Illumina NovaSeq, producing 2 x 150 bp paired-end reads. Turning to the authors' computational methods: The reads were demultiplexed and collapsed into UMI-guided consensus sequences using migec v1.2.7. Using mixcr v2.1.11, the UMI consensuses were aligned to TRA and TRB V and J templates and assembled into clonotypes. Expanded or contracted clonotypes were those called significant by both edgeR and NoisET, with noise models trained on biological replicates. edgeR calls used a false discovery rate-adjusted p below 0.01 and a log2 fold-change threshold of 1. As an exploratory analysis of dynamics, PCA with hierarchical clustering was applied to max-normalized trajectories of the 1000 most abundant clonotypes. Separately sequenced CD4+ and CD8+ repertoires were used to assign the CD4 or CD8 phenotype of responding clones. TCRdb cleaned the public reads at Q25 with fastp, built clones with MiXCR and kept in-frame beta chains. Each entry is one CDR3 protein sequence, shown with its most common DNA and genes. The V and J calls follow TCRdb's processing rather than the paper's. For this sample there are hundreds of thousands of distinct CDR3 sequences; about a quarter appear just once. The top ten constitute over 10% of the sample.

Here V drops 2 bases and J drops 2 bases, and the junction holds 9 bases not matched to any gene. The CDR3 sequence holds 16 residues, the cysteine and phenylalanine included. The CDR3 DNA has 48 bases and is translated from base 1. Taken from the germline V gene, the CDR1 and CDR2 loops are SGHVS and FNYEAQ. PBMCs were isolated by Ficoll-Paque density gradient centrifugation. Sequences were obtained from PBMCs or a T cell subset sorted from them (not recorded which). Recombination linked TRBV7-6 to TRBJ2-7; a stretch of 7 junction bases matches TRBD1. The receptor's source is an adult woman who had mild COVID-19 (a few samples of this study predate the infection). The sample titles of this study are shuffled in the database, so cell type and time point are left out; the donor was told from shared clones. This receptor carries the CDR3 CASSLTTGAGAYEQYF. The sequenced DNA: TGTGCCAGCAGCTTAACAACAGGGGCCGGGGCCTACGAGCAGTACTTC. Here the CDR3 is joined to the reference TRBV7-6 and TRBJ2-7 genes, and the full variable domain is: GAGVSQSPRYKVTKRGQDVALRCDPISGHVSLYWYRQALGQGPEFLTYFNYEAQQDKSGLPNDRFSAERPEGSISTLTIQRTEQRDSAMYRCASSLTTGAGAYEQYFGPGTRLTVT.